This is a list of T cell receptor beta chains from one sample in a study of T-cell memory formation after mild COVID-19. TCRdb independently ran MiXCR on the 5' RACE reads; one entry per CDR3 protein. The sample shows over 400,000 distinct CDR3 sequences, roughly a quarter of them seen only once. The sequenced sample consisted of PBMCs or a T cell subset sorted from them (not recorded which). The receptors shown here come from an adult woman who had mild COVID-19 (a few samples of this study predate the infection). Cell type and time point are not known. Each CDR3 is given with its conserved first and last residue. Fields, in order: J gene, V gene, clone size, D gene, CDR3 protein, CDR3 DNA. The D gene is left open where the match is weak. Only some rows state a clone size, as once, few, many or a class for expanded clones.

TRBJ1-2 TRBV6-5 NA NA CASSSQARERGGYTF TGTGCCAGCAGTTCCCAAGCCAGGGAACGAGGGGGCTACACCTTC
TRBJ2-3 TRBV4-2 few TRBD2 CASSQGGGRAPDTQYF TGTGCCAGCAGCCAAGGGGGCGGGAGGGCGCCAGATACGCAGTATTTT
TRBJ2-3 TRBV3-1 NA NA CASSQDRFVDTQYF TGTGCCAGCAGCCAAGATCGTTTCGTAGATACGCAGTATTTT
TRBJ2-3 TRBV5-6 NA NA CAYGLPSTDTQYF TGTGCCTATGGGCTACCTAGCACAGATACGCAGTATTTT
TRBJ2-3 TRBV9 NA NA CASSVETLTDTQYF TGTGCCAGCAGCGTAGAGACTCTCACAGATACGCAGTATTTT
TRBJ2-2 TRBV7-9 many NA CASSFDGELFF TGTGCCAGCAGCTTTGACGGGGAGCTGTTTTTT
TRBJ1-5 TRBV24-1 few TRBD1 CATSASGTGNQPQHF TGTGCCACCAGTGCTTCCGGGACAGGCAATCAGCCCCAGCATTTT
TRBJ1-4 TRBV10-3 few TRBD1 CAISEEQGANEKLFF TGTGCCATCAGTGAAGAACAGGGGGCGAATGAAAAACTGTTTTTT
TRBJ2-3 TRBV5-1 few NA CASSDNTDTQYF TGCGCCAGCAGCGATAACACAGATACGCAGTATTTT
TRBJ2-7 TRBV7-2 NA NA CASTTDPSSYEQYF TGTGCCAGCACCACAGACCCGAGCTCCTACGAGCAGTACTTC
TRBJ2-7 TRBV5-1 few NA CASSSGGGFSYEQYF TGCGCCAGCAGCTCGGGTGGGGGATTCTCCTACGAGCAGTACTTC
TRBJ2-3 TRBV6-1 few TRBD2 CASVSGRVGDTQYF TGTGCCAGCGTGAGCGGGAGGGTTGGAGATACGCAGTATTTT
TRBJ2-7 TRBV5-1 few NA CASSLSPGPKYEQYF TGCGCCAGCAGCTTGTCTCCGGGACCGAAGTACGAGCAGTACTTC
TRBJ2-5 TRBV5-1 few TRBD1 CASSLLGQGGETQYF TGCGCCAGCAGCCTGCTTGGACAGGGTGGAGAGACCCAGTACTTC
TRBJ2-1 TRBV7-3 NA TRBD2 CASSLSPTSGGNNEQFF TGTGCCAGCAGCTTAAGCCCGACTAGCGGGGGTAACAATGAGCAGTTCTTC
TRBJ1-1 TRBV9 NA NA CASSARGDLTGTEAFF TGTGCCAGCAGCGCCAGAGGGGACCTGACTGGCACTGAAGCTTTCTTT
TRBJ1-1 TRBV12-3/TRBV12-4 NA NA CATGQRNTEAFF TGTGCCACCGGACAGAGGAACACTGAAGCTTTCTTT
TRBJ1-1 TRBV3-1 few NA CASSQPGSNTEAFF TGTGCCAGCAGCCAACCAGGATCGAACACTGAAGCTTTCTTT
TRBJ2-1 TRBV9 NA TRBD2 CASSVASGGAYNEQFF TGTGCCAGCAGCGTAGCCAGCGGGGGGGCCTACAATGAGCAGTTCTTC
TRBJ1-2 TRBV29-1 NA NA CSVEEQGSHGYTF TGCAGCGTTGAAGAGCAGGGTAGTCATGGCTACACCTTC
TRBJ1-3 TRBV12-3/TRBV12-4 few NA CASSSMGNTIYF TGTGCCAGCAGCTCTATGGGAAACACCATATATTTT
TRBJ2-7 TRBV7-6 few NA CASSATTGADEQYF TGTGCCAGCAGCGCGACCACGGGGGCGGACGAGCAGTACTTC